The 22 T cell receptor beta chains in this list originate from one sample, sequenced in a study of T-cell reconstitution after alpha-beta-depleted transplantation in children. The TCRbeta library was prepared with unique molecular identifiers. TCRdb ran MiXCR on the PCR reads and lists one entry per CDR3 protein. The sample contains 90,000 to 150,000 distinct CDR3 sequences, 23% of which appear only once. Sequences were derived from PBMCs, mostly from graft donor cells, sampled 180 days after TCRalphabeta/CD19-depleted stem cell transplant. The source of these receptors is a male patient between 2 and 9 years old who had a stem cell transplant for chronic granulomatous disease, so the T cells may come from the graft donor.

The genes are TRBV14 and TRBJ1-1; D unclear. CDR3 size: 12 residues. The V gene's germline CDR1 is SGHDN and CDR2 FVKESK. V was shortened by 4 bases and J by 7 bases, with 10 bases between the two germline ends. CDR3 region: CASSPGSNEAFF. The CDR3 DNA is TGTGCCAGCAGCCCCGGCTCAAATGAAGCTTTCTTT.

The chain carries TRBV29-1 and TRBJ1-2; unclear D gene. The CDR3 is 9 amino acids. The germline V and J ends were trimmed by 3 bases and 6 bases, with 2 bases remaining between them. Germline V gene lookup returns CDR1 SQVTM and CDR2 ANQGSEA. The DNA of the CDR3 is TGCAGCGTTGAGGATGGCTACACCTTC. Translation: CSVEDGYTF.

This sequence joins TRBV27 and TRBJ2-3; D is unresolved. CDR3 length: 14 residues. Trimming removed 5 bases at V and 4 bases at J, with 13 bases between. Germline V gene lookup returns CDR1 MNHEY and CDR2 SMNVEV (reference sequence). The CDR3 loop is CASSPIYLADTQYF. The CDR3 coding sequence is TGTGCCAGCAGTCCGATCTACTTGGCAGATACGCAGTATTTT.

This clonotype was observed at least ten times. The V gene is TRBV30, the J gene TRBJ2-1; the D gene is possibly TRBD2 (5 bases). CDR1 is GTSNPN, CDR2 SVGIG, per germline (reference sequence). V was clipped by 3 bases and J by 3 bases, with 9 bases between them. CDR3 length: 13 residues. The CDR3 coding sequence is TGTGCCTGGAGAAACGGGATCTACAATGAGCAGTTCTTC. Residues: CAWRNGIYNEQFF.

This clonotype was detected a few times. The chain carries TRBV20-1 and TRBJ2-7; 8 bases are a match to TRBD1. J lost 0 bases, V lost 4 bases, and 8 bases had no gene match. Germline V CDR1 and CDR2: DFQATT, SNEGSKA (reference sequence). The CDR3 length is 15 residues. The CDR3 sequence is CSATRTGFSSYEQYF. CDR3 sequence (DNA): TGCAGTGCTACAAGGACAGGGTTCAGCTCCTACGAGCAGTACTTC.

This clonotype was counted at least ten times. This chain connects TRBV20-1 to TRBJ2-7; 10 bases map to TRBD2. This CDR3 is built from 14 residues. CDR1 DFQATT and CDR2 SNEGSKA come from the germline V gene (reference sequence). V dropped 6 bases and J dropped 0; count of bases not matched to a gene: 5. As DNA, the CDR3 is TGCAGTGCACTTCTAGCGGGGGCCTCCTACGAGCAGTACTTC. Translation: CSALLAGASYEQYF.

This clonotype occurred a few times. The chain joins TRBV12-3 or TRBV12-4 to TRBJ2-7, with D possibly being TRBD1 or TRBD2 (5 bases each). Trimming shortened V by 3 bases and J by 4 bases, and 13 bases separated the two germline ends. CDR3 size: 14 residues. The CDR3 spells CASSFGTEGYEQYF. Written as DNA, the CDR3 is TGTGCCAGCAGTTTTGGAACAGAGGGGTACGAGCAGTACTTC.

The chain couples TRBV28 to TRBJ1-6; 7 bases agree with TRBD1. The CDR3 has 16 residues. With 6 bases clipped from V and 11 bases from J, the junction kept 16 bases outside the gene matches. Germline CDR1 is MDHEN and CDR2 is SYDVKM. The CDR3 nucleotides read TGTGCCAGCAGCGACGCCGGGACAGCGCTATTTCCACCCCTCCACTTT. Its protein product is CASSDAGTALFPPLHF.

This clonotype was seen at least ten times. The chain employs TRBV2 and TRBJ2-5, with TRBD2 identical over 8 bases. This CDR3 has 16 residues. Germline V lookup: CDR1 SNHLY, CDR2 FYNNEI. The V gene end was trimmed by 3 bases and the J gene end by 3 bases; junction bases not matched to a gene: 9. The CDR3 DNA follows: TGTGCCAGCAGTGACCTGACCTTAGCGGGAAAAGAGACCCAGTACTTC. Protein sequence: CASSDLTLAGKETQYF.

About this clonotype itself: It may be a read error: a sequence one base away is much more abundant. The V gene is TRBV20-1, the J gene TRBJ2-1; a possible D gene is TRBD2 (6 bases). V gave up 6 bases and J gave up 5 bases, with 20 bases separating them. Germline CDR1 and CDR2: DFQATT and SNEGSKA (reference sequence). CDR3 length equals 15 residues. The CDR3 loop is CSAPQPELANNEQFF. CDR3 nucleotide sequence: TGCAGTGCCCCCCAACCGGAACTAGCAAACAATGAGCAGTTCTTC.

This clonotype was seen at least ten times. The chain employs TRBV12-3 or TRBV12-4 and TRBJ2-5, with D possibly matching TRBD1 (5 bases). Trimming shortened V by 1 base and J by 4 bases, and 10 bases separated the two germline ends. The CDR3 loop spans 14 amino acids. CDR3 sequence (DNA): TGTGCCAGCAGTTTAGACAGGCGGAGAGAGACCCAGTACTTC. Amino acid sequence: CASSLDRRRETQYF.

The chain has TRBV7-9 and TRBJ1-1; D is unresolved. Germline V gives CDR1 SEHNR, CDR2 FQNEAQ (reference sequence). Trimming took 2 bases from V and 1 from J, leaving 8 bases between them. The CDR3 runs to 14 residues. The chain's CDR3 is CASSLMSPNTEAFF. The CDR3 DNA is TGTGCCAGCAGCTTAATGTCCCCGAACACTGAAGCTTTCTTT.

This clonotype was detected only a few times. The gene calls are TRBV4-2 and TRBJ2-3; tentatively, D is TRBD1 (5 bases). V gave up 3 bases and J gave up 3 bases, with 16 bases separating them. CDR1 and CDR2 (germline): LGHNA, YNFKEQ. The CDR3 is made up of 16 amino acids. The CDR3 region has the DNA TGTGCCAGCAGCCACACCCTAGGCTACAGGACAGATACGCAGTATTTT. Protein: CASSHTLGYRTDTQYF.

The J gene is TRBJ2-5, the V gene TRBV20-1; tentatively, D is TRBD1 or TRBD2 (5 bases each). Deletions cut 1 base from V and 10 bases from J, with 10 bases between. Germline V CDR1 and CDR2: DFQATT, SNEGSKA (reference sequence). The CDR3 has 11 residues. CDR3 protein: CSARGGSIQYF. The CDR3 DNA reads as TGCAGTGCTAGAGGGGGGAGTATCCAGTACTTC.

The chain links TRBV7-6 to TRBJ2-1; the D is unclear. The CDR3 is made up of 16 amino acids. Germline V gene sequence: CDR1 SGHVS, CDR2 FNYEAQ. V was cut by 5 bases and J by 4 bases, with 18 bases left in between. The CDR3 DNA is TGTGCCAGCAGCCAATCCCCTTGGGCACCTTACAATGAGCAGTTCTTC. This gives the protein CASSQSPWAPYNEQFF.

V gene TRBV12-3 or TRBV12-4 combines with J gene TRBJ2-7; 10 nucleotides match TRBD2. The CDR3 extends over 16 amino acids. V shed 8 bases, J shed 4 bases, and the junction held 14 bases outside the gene matches. The CDR3 DNA reads as TGTGCCAGCGGCTTGCGGCTAGCGGGAGCCATTTACGAGCAGTACTTC. Residues: CASGLRLAGAIYEQYF.

The chain uses TRBV28 and TRBJ2-3; 7 bases agree with TRBD2. With 5 bases clipped from V and 5 bases from J, the junction kept 13 bases outside the gene matches. Looked up from germline, CDR1 is MDHEN and CDR2 is SYDVKM. The CDR3 covers 16 residues. CDR3 region: CASSQPSAGVIDTQYF. As DNA, the CDR3 is TGTGCCAGCAGTCAACCGTCGGCGGGAGTGATAGATACGCAGTATTTT.

This sequence joins TRBV12-3 or TRBV12-4 and TRBJ2-7, with D perhaps matching TRBD2 (5 bases). Trimming removed 4 bases from V and 0 bases from J, with 10 bases in between. CDR3 length equals 14 residues. This chain's CDR3 is CASSYSRGSYEQYF. CDR3 bases: TGTGCCAGCAGTTACTCCCGGGGCTCCTACGAGCAGTACTTC.

This clonotype was seen only once. The chain joins TRBV12-3 or TRBV12-4 to TRBJ2-2; TRBD2 might be the D (6 bases). Trimming cost V 6 bases and J 5 bases, with 13 bases left between them. The CDR3 sequence is 14 residues long. The CDR3 loop reads CASSPLADTGELFF. In DNA, the CDR3 is TGTGCCAGCAGCCCACTAGCTGATACCGGGGAGCTGTTTTTT.

In this sample, this clonotype turned up many times. This chain connects TRBV5-1 to TRBJ2-1; tentatively, D is TRBD1 (5 bases). Deletions cut 4 bases from V and 10 bases from J, with 12 bases between. The CDR3 spans 12 residues. In germline, CDR1 is SGHRS, CDR2 YFSETQ. DNA for the CDR3: TGCGCCAGCAGCCTGCAGGGCGAAGAGCAGTTCTTC. Translation gives CASSLQGEEQFF.

The chain couples TRBV2 to TRBJ1-2, with 12 bases that match TRBD1. Germline CDR1 is SNHLY and CDR2 is FYNNEI. CDR3 length equals 14 residues. V lost 10 bases and J lost 4; bases outside the gene matches: 7. The CDR3 sequence is CAITGTGGPYGYTF. The CDR3 DNA follows: TGTGCCATCACCGGGACAGGGGGCCCCTATGGCTACACCTTC.

This clonotype came up a few times. The chain uses TRBV20-1 and TRBJ1-2; 7 nucleotides agree with TRBD1. After removal of 1 base from V and 8 bases from J, the junction contained 13 bases not matched to a gene. CDR1 is DFQATT, CDR2 SNEGSKA, per germline (reference sequence). The CDR3 loop spans 15 amino acids. The CDR3 DNA reads as TGCAGTGCTAGAGTGCCGGGACAGCCTACGAGGGGCTACACCTTC. Its protein is CSARVPGQPTRGYTF.